These T cell receptor beta chains were read from a single sample in a study of T-cell memory formation after mild COVID-19. Each CDR3 protein gets one entry after TCRdb re-called the 5' RACE reads with MiXCR. The sample lists roughly 150,000 distinct CDR3 sequences, roughly 13% seen once, with about 26% in the top ten. Source material: PBMCs or a T cell subset sorted from them (not recorded which). The receptor set was obtained from an adult woman who had mild COVID-19 (a few samples of this study predate the infection). Cell type and time point are not known. CDR3s include the opening cysteine and the closing phenylalanine or tryptophan.

V	J	CDR3
TRBV7-3	TRBJ1-1	CASSLDTFTLAFF
TRBV20-1	TRBJ1-1	CSASARTEAFF
TRBV27	TRBJ1-5	CATRQGSEGQPQHF
TRBV7-6	TRBJ2-3	CASSLRGPDTQYF
TRBV25-1	TRBJ1-1	CASSGIGMNTEAFF
TRBV7-9	TRBJ2-3	CASSLGAGQGPDTQYF
TRBV7-9	TRBJ1-6	CASSQQPGPDNSPLHF
TRBV15	TRBJ2-5	CATSPSLGGMGQETQYF
TRBV20-1	TRBJ2-7	CSATDRAFYEQYF
TRBV7-2	TRBJ2-1	CASSPRPPDLSYNEQFF
TRBV7-9	TRBJ2-7	CASSEPGQVAEQYF
TRBV20-1	TRBJ2-7	CSALPTTGEPYEQYF
TRBV20-1	TRBJ2-3	CSANPGGDTQYF
TRBV12-3/TRBV12-4	TRBJ2-7	CASTMGDYSYEQYF
TRBV5-1	TRBJ2-1	CASSPWVLAGANNEQFF
TRBV9	TRBJ1-1	CASSPTGMAGLTEAFF
TRBV18	TRBJ2-7	CASSPPSQYEQYF
TRBV6-5	TRBJ2-7	CASRERELYEQYF
TRBV13	TRBJ2-1	CASSKPGQGVDNEQFF
TRBV5-1	TRBJ2-7	CASSSEDSSYEQYF